One sample yielded the 27 T cell receptor beta chains listed below, sequenced in a study of CD8+CD57+ T cells in acquired aplastic anemia. Profiling that covered TCR beta VDJ and CDR3 relied on genomic DNA as its template. TCRdb reanalysed the reads using MiXCR and keeps one entry per CDR3 protein. The sample lists some 150,000 distinct CDR3 sequences; over 55% were seen once. Patients chosen for sequencing had CD8+CD57+ cells that had expanded, as shown by flow cytometry. Sequencing was done on a sample of sorted CD4+, CD8+, or CD8+CD57+ T cells (not recorded which) from PBMCs. Receptors were obtained from a human donor with aplastic anemia.

The rearrangement links TRBV7-3 to TRBJ2-3, with 8 bases fitting TRBD2. Trimming cost V 5 bases and J 1 base; bases outside gene matches: 5. Looked up from germline, CDR1 is SGHTA and CDR2 is FQGTGA. The CDR3 totals 15 residues. CDR3 region: CASSTTLAGTDTQYF. DNA of the CDR3: TGTGCCAGCAGCACCACACTAGCGGGCACAGATACGCAGTATTTT. The whole variable domain, remainder taken from reference TRBV7-3 and TRBJ2-3, is GAGVSQTPSNKVTEKGKYVELRCDPISGHTALYWYRQSLGQGPEFLIYFQGTGAADDSGLPNDRFFAVRPEGSVSTLKIQRTERGDSAVYLCASSTTLAGTDTQYFGPGTRLTVL.

The V and J genes are TRBV7-8 and TRBJ2-7, with no clear D. Between the trimmed V and J ends, which lost 6 bases and 2 bases, there was a span of 14 bases. The CDR3 has 14 residues. Germline-derived CDR1 and CDR2 are SGHVS and FQNEAQ. For the CDR3, the DNA is TGTGCCAGCAGTTACGACCGGGCAGCCTACGAGCAGTACTTC. Translation: CASSYDRAAYEQYF.

The chain links TRBV5-1 to TRBJ2-2; 8 bases align to TRBD2. With V trimmed by 7 bases and J by 5 bases, 4 bases remained unmatched. The length of the CDR3 is 13 residues. Germline CDR1 and CDR2: SGHRS and YFSETQ. CDR3 coding DNA: TGCGCCAGCCGGAGCGGGAGTACCGGGGAGCTGTTTTTT. This gives the protein CASRSGSTGELFF.

The chain has TRBV29-1 and TRBJ2-7; 10 nucleotides line up with TRBD2. Germline values: CDR1 SQVTM, CDR2 ANQGSEA. The CDR3 sequence is 14 residues long. Trimming at V came to 5 bases and at J to 2 bases, leaving 6 bases not matched to a gene. For the CDR3, the DNA is TGCAGCGTTTGGGCTAGCGGGAGCACCTACGAGCAGTACTTC. Amino acids: CSVWASGSTYEQYF.

The DNA for the CDR3 is TGTGCCACCTCCCTTAGCGGGGCCAGCACAGATACGCAGTATTTT. Amino acids: CATSLSGASTDTQYF. This rearrangement joins TRBV24-1 to TRBJ2-3; 8 bases are shared with TRBD2. This CDR3 comprises 15 residues. Trimming took 9 bases from V and 0 from J; bases not matched to a gene: 7. Germline V gives CDR1 KGHDR, CDR2 SFDVKD.

This clonotype was detected only a few times. The rearrangement joins TRBV20-1 to TRBJ2-1; D is ambiguous. V shed 7 bases and J shed 3 bases, with 7 bases lying between them. This CDR3 is 11 amino acids long. CDR1 is DFQATT and CDR2 is SNEGSKA in the germline V gene (reference sequence). In DNA form, the CDR3 reads TGCAGTGGGGGTAACTACAATGAGCAGTTCTTC. Translating gives CSGGNYNEQFF.

The chain employs TRBV20-1 and TRBJ2-5; TRBD2 might be the D (6 bases). Germline V gives CDR1 DFQATT, CDR2 SNEGSKA (reference sequence). The CDR3 has 14 amino acids. V gave up 6 bases and J gave up 4 bases, with 18 bases separating them. The CDR3 DNA reads TGCAGTGCAGTCCGGGGAGGCGGGGCAGAGACCCAGTACTTC. Translation: CSAVRGGGAETQYF.

This clonotype is a singleton in its sample. The chain carries TRBV5-1 and TRBJ2-7; D is perhaps TRBD1 or TRBD2 (6 bases each). Germline CDR1 is SGHRS and CDR2 is YFSETQ. The germline V and J ends were trimmed by 0 bases and 5 bases, with 12 bases remaining between them. The CDR3 totals 14 residues. CDR3 coding DNA: TGCGCCAGCAGCTTGGCTCAGGGGACTGACGAGCAGTACTTC. Its translation is CASSLAQGTDEQYF. The whole variable domain, remainder taken from reference TRBV5-1 and TRBJ2-7, is KAGVTQTPRYLIKTRGQQVTLSCSPISGHRSVSWYQQTPGQGLQFLFEYFSETQRNKGNFPGRFSGRQFSNSRSEMNVSTLELGDSALYLCASSLAQGTDEQYFGPGTRLTVT.

The chain uses TRBV20-1 and TRBJ2-7; D tentatively reads TRBD1 or TRBD2 (5 bases each). The CDR3 is 13 amino acids. V was shortened by 6 bases and J by 7 bases, with 19 bases between the two germline ends. In germline, CDR1 is DFQATT, CDR2 SNEGSKA (reference sequence). Written as DNA, the CDR3 is TGCAGTGCCGTCCGGGACGACTGCAATGAGCAGTACGTC. Amino acids: CSAVRDDCNEQYV.

Here the CDR3 reads CASSTPGIHEQYF. CDR3 DNA: TGTGCCAGCAGTACTCCGGGGATCCACGAGCAGTACTTC. The V gene is TRBV6-5, the J gene TRBJ2-7; TRBD2 is a possible D gene (5 bases). The germline CDR1 and CDR2 sequences are MNHEY and SVGAGI. CDR3 length equals 13 residues. V shed 5 bases and J shed 5 bases, with 13 bases lying between them.

J is TRBJ2-7 and V is TRBV7-2; D is unclear. CDR3 length: 13 amino acids. Per the germline V gene, CDR1 is SGHTA and CDR2 is FQGNSA. Between the trimmed V and J ends, which lost 0 bases and 2 bases, there was a span of 5 bases. CDR3 bases: TGTGCCAGCAGCTTAGCTCACCCCTACGAGCAGTACTTC. Translating gives CASSLAHPYEQYF. Full variable domain (outside the CDR3, taken from reference TRBV7-2 and TRBJ2-7): GAGVSQSPSNKVTEKGKDVELRCDPISGHTALYWYRQSLGQGLEFLIYFQGNSAPDKSGLPSDRFSAERTGGSVSTLTIQRTQQEDSAVYLCASSLAHPYEQYFGPGTRLTVT.

This sequence joins TRBV19 and TRBJ1-6; no definite D call. The CDR3 runs to 12 residues. Trimming took off 5 bases at V and 5 bases at J, with 4 bases between the two ends. From germline, CDR1 is LNHDA and CDR2 SQIVND (reference sequence). CDR3 sequence: CASSRDNSPLHF. CDR3 nucleotides: TGTGCCAGTAGTCGGGATAATTCACCCCTCCACTTT.

This chain connects TRBV15 to TRBJ2-3; D uncertain. V gave up 1 base and J gave up 2 bases, with 10 bases separating them. Germline CDR1 is LNHNV and CDR2 is YYDKDF (reference sequence). The CDR3 has 15 residues. In nucleotides, the CDR3 is TGTGCCACCAGCAGAGGATCCGAGACCACAGATACGCAGTATTTT. Amino acids: CATSRGSETTDTQYF.

V usage is TRBV6-5 and J usage is TRBJ2-5; D gene uncertain. Germline lookup yields CDR1 MNHEY and CDR2 SVGAGI. V dropped 0 bases and J dropped 2 bases, with 16 bases sitting between them. The CDR3 is made up of 17 amino acids. The CDR3 DNA follows: TGTGCCAGCAGTTACTCGATACAGCCTCTTGGGCAAGAGACCCAGTACTTC. Its protein is CASSYSIQPLGQETQYF.

The rearrangement joins TRBV7-7 to TRBJ2-7; 8 bases align to TRBD1. V gave up 1 base and J gave up 0 bases; unmatched junction bases: 2. Germline loops: CDR1 SSHAT, CDR2 FNYEAQ (reference sequence). The CDR3 totals 15 residues. The CDR3 DNA sequence: TGTGCCAGCAGCTTAGGGACAGGGCTCTCCTACGAGCAGTACTTC. It yields the protein CASSLGTGLSYEQYF.

This chain links TRBV29-1 with TRBJ2-7, with D perhaps matching TRBD1 (6 bases). Per the germline V gene, CDR1 is SQVTM and CDR2 is ANQGSEA. The CDR3 sequence is 15 residues long. Trimming stripped 4 bases from V and 0 bases from J, with 16 bases between. CDR3 sequence: CSVGDPRGLSYEQYF. The CDR3 region has the DNA TGCAGCGTTGGGGACCCCAGGGGCCTCTCCTACGAGCAGTACTTC.

The V call is TRBV20-1, the J call TRBJ1-1; 11 bases line up with TRBD1. The CDR3 covers 15 residues. Germline V gene data show CDR1 as DFQATT and CDR2 as SNEGSKA (reference sequence). J gave up 2 bases and V 6 bases, and 8 bases lay outside the gene matches. CDR3 region: CSACRDRGANTEAFF. CDR3 coding DNA: TGCAGTGCATGCCGGGACAGGGGGGCTAACACTGAAGCTTTCTTT.

This clonotype occurred many times. The chain combines TRBV6-1 with TRBJ2-3; 10 bases are a match to TRBD1. This CDR3 contains 15 residues. The V and J ends lost 1 base and 4 bases, in that order; junction bases with no gene match: 2. The V gene's germline CDR1 is MNHNS and CDR2 SASEGT. CDR3 loop: CASSEGGTGADTQYF. The CDR3 coding sequence is TGTGCCAGCAGTGAAGGGGGGACAGGGGCAGATACGCAGTATTTT.

DNA of the CDR3: TGCGCCAGCAGTGAGTCTGGAGGGGCCCATCAGCCCCAGCATTTT. Protein sequence: CASSESGGAHQPQHF. V is TRBV10-2 and J is TRBJ1-5, with a weak D call TRBD1 (5 bases). This CDR3 is 15 amino acids long. V was clipped by 0 bases and J by 5 bases, with 11 bases between them. Germline V gene sequence: CDR1 WSHSY, CDR2 SAAADI.

V gene TRBV5-6 combines with J gene TRBJ2-7; unclear D gene. The CDR3 contains 13 residues. The V gene's germline CDR1 is SGHDT and CDR2 YYEEEE. The V end lost 5 bases, the J end lost 7 bases, and 16 bases lay between the germline ends. The chain's CDR3 is CASSHGLLGEQYF. The CDR3 nucleotides are TGTGCCAGCAGTCATGGCCTCCTGGGTGAGCAGTACTTC.

This clonotype showed up many times. This sequence joins TRBV12-3 or TRBV12-4 and TRBJ1-1, with D tentatively TRBD1 (6 bases). Trimming took off 6 bases at V and 1 base at J, with 18 bases between the two ends. The CDR3 runs to 16 residues. CDR3 sequence reads: CASSPSPDRKNTEAFF. CDR3 bases: TGTGCCAGCAGCCCAAGTCCGGACAGAAAGAACACTGAAGCTTTCTTT.

The count of this clonotype is one. The chain recombines TRBV10-1 with TRBJ2-3, with 8 bases matching TRBD1. With V trimmed by 2 bases and J by 1 base, 5 bases remained unmatched. Germline-derived CDR1 and CDR2 are WNHNN and SYGVQD (reference sequence). CDR3 length: 16 residues. The CDR3 here is CASSEGARGRTDTQYF. The CDR3 DNA reads TGCGCCAGCAGTGAGGGTGCCAGGGGGCGCACAGATACGCAGTATTTT.

In regard to this clonotype: Since the CDR3 does not end with the conserved phenylalanine or tryptophan, this likely comes from a read error. CDR3 sequence (DNA): TGTGCCAGTACAGGCAGTTGGCCCTCCTACGAGCAGTACCTC. Amino acid sequence: CASTGSWPSYEQYL. The chain combines TRBV19 with TRBJ2-7; D is unresolved. In germline, CDR1 is LNHDA, CDR2 SQIVND (reference sequence). V lost 7 bases, J lost 0 bases, and 13 bases lay in between. This CDR3 contains 14 residues.

The chain joins TRBV20-1 to TRBJ2-5; D gene ambiguous. Germline lookup yields CDR1 DFQATT and CDR2 SNEGSKA (reference sequence). There are 14 residues in the CDR3. Trimming shortened V by 1 base and J by 0 bases, and 9 bases separated the two germline ends. The CDR3 is CSARGKTDQETQYF. The CDR3 region has the DNA TGCAGTGCTAGAGGAAAAACGGACCAAGAGACCCAGTACTTC.

V gene TRBV24-1 combines with J gene TRBJ1-6; TRBD1 aligns across 9 bases. The CDR3 spans 16 residues. The germline V gene encodes CDR1 KGHDR and CDR2 SFDVKD. The V and J ends lost 4 bases and 10 bases, in that order; junction bases with no gene match: 10. The CDR3 sequence is CATSDPDRGGRSPLHF. CDR3 DNA sequence: TGTGCCACCAGTGACCCGGACAGGGGAGGAAGGTCACCCCTCCACTTT.

The chain joins TRBV20-1 to TRBJ1-1, with D unresolved. This CDR3 has 14 amino acids. V shed 1 base and J shed 10 bases, with 19 bases lying between them. Germline V CDR1 and CDR2: DFQATT, SNEGSKA (reference sequence). CDR3 loop: CSARGSIEGVLAFF. The CDR3 coding sequence is TGCAGTGCTAGAGGTTCCATAGAGGGTGTCCTAGCTTTCTTT.

A remark on this clonotype: The CDR3 ends on some other residue instead of the conserved phenylalanine or tryptophan, so this is likely a read error. The rearrangement joins TRBV2 to TRBJ2-7; the D gene is possibly TRBD2 (6 bases). The CDR3 length is 14 residues. The germline V and J ends were trimmed by 7 bases and 5 bases, with 18 bases remaining between them. Germline V gene sequence: CDR1 SNHLY, CDR2 FYNNEI. The chain's CDR3 is CASIWELASDEQYL. CDR3 sequence (DNA): TGTGCCAGCATCTGGGAACTAGCTTCGGACGAGCAGTACCTC.